Each of the 31 T cell receptor beta chains below was sequenced from the same sample in a study of blood T cell repertoires in COVID-19. Profiling relied on immunoSEQ multiplex PCR, and the TCRdb table lists in-frame clones only, not all of them. This table has about 240,000 clones, around 88% appearing once. The sample comprised PBMCs or T cells enriched from blood (not recorded which). The origin of the receptors is a woman aged 40 to 50 with acute COVID-19.

This chain joins TRBV3-1 (or the pseudogene TRBV3-2) and TRBJ1-2; D is ambiguous. Germline lookup yields CDR1 LGHDT and CDR2 YNNKEL (reference sequence). V was shortened by 2 bases and J by 8 bases, with 12 bases between the two germline ends. The CDR3 sequence is 13 residues long. CDR3 in DNA: TGTGCCAGCAGCCAACCCGGTGGTGTAGGCTACACCTTC. Protein sequence: CASSQPGGVGYTF.

The V call is TRBV7-2, the J call TRBJ2-1; TRBD2 agrees at 11 bases. This CDR3 region has 18 residues. The V gene end was trimmed by 5 bases and the J gene end by 6 bases; junction bases not matched to a gene: 15. CDR1 and CDR2 (germline): SGHTA, FQGNSA. Here the CDR3 reads CASSPAGLAGSLSNEQFF. CDR3 DNA: TGTGCCAGCAGCCCCGCCGGACTAGCGGGTTCACTGAGCAATGAGCAGTTCTTC.

The V gene is TRBV2, the J gene TRBJ1-2; D remains unclear. The germline V and J ends were trimmed by 2 bases and 6 bases, with 10 bases remaining between them. CDR1 and CDR2 (germline): SNHLY, FYNNEI. This CDR3 region has 13 residues. CDR3 in amino acids: CASSESGNHGYTF. The CDR3 DNA sequence: TGTGCCAGCAGTGAATCCGGGAATCATGGCTACACCTTC.

The V and J genes are TRBV7-2 and TRBJ2-7, with 13 nucleotides matching TRBD2. Germline-derived CDR1 and CDR2 are SGHTA and FQGNSA. With V trimmed by 5 bases and J by 5 bases, 6 bases remained unmatched. This CDR3 is 15 amino acids long. This CDR3 is CASSPRLAGGHEQYF. The CDR3 nucleotides read TGTGCCAGCAGCCCGAGACTAGCGGGAGGTCACGAGCAGTACTTC.

This sequence joins TRBV6-5 and TRBJ1-5; 10 bases are a match to TRBD1. Germline CDR1 MNHEY, CDR2 SVGAGI. CDR3 length equals 14 residues. The V and J ends lost 6 bases and 4 bases, in that order; junction bases with no gene match: 3. The DNA for the CDR3 is TGTGCCAGCAGATCGGGACAGGGGAATCAGCCCCAGCATTTT. Translated, it gives CASRSGQGNQPQHF.

The chain joins TRBV5-4 to TRBJ1-1; a weak D match, TRBD1 (6 bases). Per germline, CDR1 SGHNT and CDR2 YYREEE (reference sequence). The CDR3 has 15 residues. Trimming removed 4 bases at V and 2 bases at J, with 15 bases between. The CDR3 DNA reads TGTGCCAGCAGCCCGCTAAAGGGGGTTAACACTGAAGCTTTCTTT. It encodes CASSPLKGVNTEAFF.

This rearrangement joins TRBV6-5 to TRBJ1-2, with D maybe TRBD1 (6 bases). CDR3 length equals 14 residues. Between the trimmed V and J ends, which lost 5 bases and 2 bases, there was a span of 12 bases. The germline V gene has CDR1 MNHEY and CDR2 SVGAGI. The CDR3: CASSPEGGNYGYTF. The CDR3 DNA reads TGTGCCAGCAGTCCTGAGGGGGGGAACTATGGCTACACCTTC.

This chain links TRBV4-1 with TRBJ1-5; D might be TRBD1 (6 bases). Germline lookup yields CDR1 MGHRA and CDR2 YSYEKL. The germline V and J ends were trimmed by 1 base and 0 bases, with 16 bases remaining between them. CDR3 length: 18 residues. CDR3 amino acids: CASSQVGTSRYSNQPQHF. For the CDR3, the DNA is TGCGCCAGCAGCCAAGTCGGGACAAGCCGATATAGCAATCAGCCCCAGCATTTT.

The chain employs TRBV10-3 and TRBJ1-1; 7 bases line up with TRBD1. CDR3 length equals 15 residues. After removal of 3 bases from V and 5 bases from J, the junction contained 9 bases not matched to a gene. Germline CDR1 is ENHRY and CDR2 is SYGVKD. The CDR3 here is CAISDPRQGGTEAFF. CDR3 bases: TGTGCCATCAGTGACCCAAGACAGGGAGGTACTGAAGCTTTCTTT.

This clone was observed once. The chain is built from TRBV6-1 and TRBJ1-4; D remains unclear. The V and J ends lost 1 base and 13 bases respectively, with 10 bases between them. There are 12 residues in the CDR3. Germline CDR1 MNHNS, CDR2 SASEGT. The CDR3, as DNA: TGTGCCAGCAGTGAAGTGGGTAGCCCACTGTTTTTT. This gives the protein CASSEVGSPLFF.

The CDR3, as DNA: TGTGCCACCAGTGATCCGGGACTAGCGGTCACAGATACGCAGTATTTT. Its protein is CATSDPGLAVTDTQYF. The chain employs TRBV24-1 and TRBJ2-3; 11 positions match TRBD2. J was trimmed by 2 bases and V by 3 bases; bases with no gene match: 3. This CDR3 is built from 16 residues. Germline V gene sequence: CDR1 KGHDR, CDR2 SFDVKD.

The V call is TRBV5-1, the J call TRBJ1-3, with D tentatively TRBD1 (6 bases). Germline lookup yields CDR1 SGHRS and CDR2 YFSETQ. The CDR3 has 15 amino acids. Trimming left V 1 base short and J 3 bases short, with 11 bases between. The CDR3 nucleotides are TGCGCCAGCAGCTTGCAGGGGATGGATGGAAACACCATATATTTT. As protein: CASSLQGMDGNTIYF.

This chain connects TRBV10-3 to TRBJ2-1, with TRBD2 identical over 11 bases. Germline CDR1 reads ENHRY; CDR2 reads SYGVKD. V shed 3 bases and J 7 bases; nucleotides not matched to a gene: 8. This CDR3 is built from 16 residues. The CDR3 sequence: CAISDQGLAASNEQFF. The CDR3 bases are TGTGCCATCAGTGACCAGGGACTAGCGGCCTCAAATGAGCAGTTCTTC.

The rearrangement uses TRBV4-2 and TRBJ2-5, with 12 positions matching TRBD2. V dropped 2 bases and J dropped 2; count of bases not matched to a gene: 6. Germline V lookup: CDR1 LGHNA, CDR2 YNFKEQ. This CDR3 has 17 amino acids. The CDR3: CASSQTGLAGPQETQYF. For the CDR3, the DNA is TGTGCCAGCAGCCAAACCGGACTAGCGGGACCACAAGAGACCCAGTACTTC.

The V call is TRBV2, the J call TRBJ1-5; no reliable D call. Germline V gene sequence: CDR1 SNHLY, CDR2 FYNNEI. The CDR3 runs to 16 residues. Deletions cut 1 base from V and 0 bases from J, with 10 bases between. The chain's CDR3 is CASSEEHPYSNQPQHF. The CDR3 DNA reads TGTGCCAGCAGTGAAGAACACCCTTATAGCAATCAGCCCCAGCATTTT.

The chain joins TRBV7-9 to TRBJ2-3; 14 bases align to TRBD2. V dropped 5 bases and J dropped 3; count of bases not matched to a gene: 10. The length of the CDR3 is 18 residues. The germline gives CDR1 SEHNR, CDR2 FQNEAQ (reference sequence). The CDR3 nucleotides are TGTGCCAGCAGCCCCCCGACTAGCGGGAGGGCCGGGACAGATACGCAGTATTTT. It codes for CASSPPTSGRAGTDTQYF. The whole variable domain, remainder taken from reference TRBV7-9 and TRBJ2-3, is DTGVSQNPRHKITKRGQNVTFRCDPISEHNRLYWYRQTLGQGPEFLTYFQNEAQLEKSRLLSDRFSAERPKGSFSTLEIQRTEQGDSAMYLCASSPPTSGRAGTDTQYFGPGTRLTVL.

To note about this clone: Other DNA sequences in the same sample also yield this CDR3. V usage is TRBV18 and J usage is TRBJ2-5, with 7 bases identical to TRBD1. The germline gives CDR1 KGHSH, CDR2 LQKENI. V was pared by 1 base and J by 2 bases, with 4 bases of the junction left unmatched. The CDR3 is 15 amino acids. The CDR3 here is CASSPRTGVQETQYF. The CDR3 DNA sequence: TGTGCCAGCTCACCACGAACAGGGGTACAAGAGACCCAGTACTTC.

The rearrangement joins TRBV19 to TRBJ2-7; 8 bases agree with TRBD1. J gave up 2 bases and V 2 bases, and 5 bases lay outside the gene matches. CDR3 size: 15 residues. Germline V gene data show CDR1 as LNHDA and CDR2 as SQIVND (reference sequence). CDR3 loop: CASSIFRGPPYEQYF. In DNA form, the CDR3 reads TGTGCCAGTAGTATATTCAGGGGGCCCCCCTACGAGCAGTACTTC.

The CDR3 DNA follows: TGTGCCAGCAGTCCGGCGAGGGCTACTGAAGCTTTCTTT. Translating it yields CASSPARATEAFF. The rearrangement uses TRBV25-1 and TRBJ1-1, with D unresolved. Trimming stripped 5 bases from V and 5 bases from J, with 12 bases between. The CDR3 has 13 amino acids. Germline-derived CDR1 and CDR2 are MGHDK and SYGVNS.

This rearrangement joins TRBV14 to TRBJ2-7; 7 positions match TRBD1. This CDR3 spans 13 amino acids. Germline-derived CDR1 and CDR2 are SGHDN and FVKESK. The V and J ends lost 5 bases and 4 bases, in that order; junction bases with no gene match: 5. CDR3: CASSLGQMYEQYF. The CDR3 DNA is TGTGCCAGCAGCTTGGGACAGATGTACGAGCAGTACTTC.

This clone was recorded once. The V gene is TRBV5-4, the J gene TRBJ2-3; 16 nucleotides line up with TRBD2. Germline CDR1 is SGHNT and CDR2 is YYREEE (reference sequence). This CDR3 has 17 residues. Trimming cost V 4 bases and J 0 bases; bases outside gene matches: 2. The CDR3 loop reads CASSPGLAGGSTDTQYF. For the CDR3, the DNA is TGTGCCAGCAGCCCGGGACTAGCGGGAGGGAGCACAGATACGCAGTATTTT.

V usage is TRBV5-1 and J usage is TRBJ1-5; D uncertain. Trimming pared 2 bases from V and 0 bases from J, leaving 9 bases between. CDR1 SGHRS and CDR2 YFSETQ come from the germline V gene. CDR3 length: 15 amino acids. The CDR3 region is CASSLQPGSNQPQHF. CDR3 nucleotide sequence: TGCGCCAGCAGCTTACAACCGGGTAGCAATCAGCCCCAGCATTTT.

This rearrangement joins TRBV25-1 to TRBJ2-1; 9 bases fit TRBD1. The CDR3 consists of 15 residues. Per germline, CDR1 MGHDK and CDR2 SYGVNS. Germline trimming cut 6 bases from V and 6 bases from J; bases unmatched to any gene: 9. CDR3 coding DNA: TGTGCCAGCAGGAAACCGGGACAGGGATGCAATGAGCAGTTCTTC. Its protein product is CASRKPGQGCNEQFF.

The chain has TRBV5-1 and TRBJ1-1; no clear D. This CDR3 comprises 16 residues. V lost 1 base to trimming and J lost 0 bases, with 13 bases between them. The germline gives CDR1 SGHRS, CDR2 YFSETQ. CDR3 coding DNA: TGCGCCAGCAGCTTGTCCTCCCCGAGCATGAACACTGAAGCTTTCTTT. Its translation is CASSLSSPSMNTEAFF. Full variable domain (outside the CDR3, taken from reference TRBV5-1 and TRBJ1-1): KAGVTQTPRYLIKTRGQQVTLSCSPISGHRSVSWYQQTPGQGLQFLFEYFSETQRNKGNFPGRFSGRQFSNSRSEMNVSTLELGDSALYLCASSLSSPSMNTEAFFGQGTRLTVV.

The CDR3 protein is CASEGLAGDSTGELFF. The CDR3 DNA reads TGTGCCAGCGAAGGGCTAGCGGGAGACAGCACCGGGGAGCTGTTTTTT. The V gene is TRBV2, the J gene TRBJ2-2; 10 positions match TRBD2. The CDR3 contains 16 residues. CDR1 SNHLY and CDR2 FYNNEI come from the germline V gene. Trimming at V came to 8 bases and at J to 4 bases, leaving 10 bases not matched to a gene.

V gene TRBV11-1 combines with J gene TRBJ2-3; 9 bases match TRBD1. This CDR3 region has 16 residues. The ends lost 5 bases at V and 1 base at J; junction bases unmatched: 7. The germline V gene encodes CDR1 SGHAT and CDR2 FQDESV (reference sequence). The CDR3: CASSATGGAGTDTQYF. The CDR3 DNA sequence: TGTGCCAGCAGCGCCACAGGGGGCGCCGGCACAGATACGCAGTATTTT.

In regard to this clone: A junction end diverges from the germline sequence, so it may reflect a read error. The V call is TRBV19, the J call TRBJ2-5; possibly TRBD2 for D (5 bases). This CDR3 region has 15 residues. Germline lookup yields CDR1 LNHDA and CDR2 SQIVND (reference sequence). CDR3 sequence reads: CASSIDELDQETQYF. The CDR3 region has the DNA TGTGCCAGTAGTATAGACGAACTAGACCAGGAGACCCAGTACTTC. Complete variable domain (other parts from reference TRBV19 and TRBJ2-5): DGGITQSPKYLFRKEGQNVTLSCEQNLNHDAMYWYRQDPGQGLRLIYYSQIVNDFQKGDIAEGYSVSREKKESFPLTVTSAQKNPTAFYLCASSIDELDQETQYFGPGTRLLVL.

This chain links TRBV19 with TRBJ2-7, with 13 nucleotides matching TRBD2. The V and J ends lost 6 bases and 8 bases, in that order; junction bases with no gene match: 7. The CDR3 runs 14 residues. Germline CDR1 is LNHDA and CDR2 is SQIVND (reference sequence). The CDR3 loop is CASSPLAGGPQQYF. The CDR3, as DNA: TGTGCCAGTAGCCCACTAGCGGGAGGGCCTCAGCAGTACTTC.

Remarks on this clone: The sample contains more than one DNA sequence encoding this CDR3. The V gene is TRBV5-1, the J gene TRBJ2-5, with D unclear. The germline V and J ends were trimmed by 3 bases and 5 bases, with 5 bases remaining between them. The CDR3 spans 11 residues. Germline V gives CDR1 SGHRS, CDR2 YFSETQ. DNA of the CDR3: TGCGCCAGCAGCTCCGGGGAGACCCAGTACTTC. Translation: CASSSGETQYF.

This chain connects TRBV5-6 to TRBJ2-5, with D perhaps matching TRBD1 (7 bases). This CDR3 is 17 amino acids long. Germline CDR1 SGHDT, CDR2 YYEEEE. The ends were cut back, 4 bases at V and 5 bases at J, with 24 bases in the middle. As DNA, the CDR3 is TGTGCCAGCAGCCCTACCTGGCGGAGGGGGCGCGGGGAGACCCAGTACTTC. It translates to CASSPTWRRGRGETQYF. Using reference TRBV5-6 and TRBJ2-5 for the parts outside the CDR3, the full variable domain is DAGVTQSPTHLIKTRGQQVTLRCSPKSGHDTVSWYQQALGQGPQFIFQYYEEEERQRGNFPDRFSGHQFPNYSSELNVNALLLGDSALYLCASSPTWRRGRGETQYFGPGTRLLVL.

This sequence joins TRBV7-9 and TRBJ1-1; 9 positions match TRBD1. Germline V gene sequence: CDR1 SEHNR, CDR2 FQNEAQ (reference sequence). This CDR3 region has 16 residues. J gave up 5 bases and V 4 bases, and 11 bases lay outside the gene matches. CDR3 sequence (DNA): TGTGCCAGCAGCTCAACCGCCGGGACAGGGTTTACTGAAGCTTTCTTT. Its translation is CASSSTAGTGFTEAFF.